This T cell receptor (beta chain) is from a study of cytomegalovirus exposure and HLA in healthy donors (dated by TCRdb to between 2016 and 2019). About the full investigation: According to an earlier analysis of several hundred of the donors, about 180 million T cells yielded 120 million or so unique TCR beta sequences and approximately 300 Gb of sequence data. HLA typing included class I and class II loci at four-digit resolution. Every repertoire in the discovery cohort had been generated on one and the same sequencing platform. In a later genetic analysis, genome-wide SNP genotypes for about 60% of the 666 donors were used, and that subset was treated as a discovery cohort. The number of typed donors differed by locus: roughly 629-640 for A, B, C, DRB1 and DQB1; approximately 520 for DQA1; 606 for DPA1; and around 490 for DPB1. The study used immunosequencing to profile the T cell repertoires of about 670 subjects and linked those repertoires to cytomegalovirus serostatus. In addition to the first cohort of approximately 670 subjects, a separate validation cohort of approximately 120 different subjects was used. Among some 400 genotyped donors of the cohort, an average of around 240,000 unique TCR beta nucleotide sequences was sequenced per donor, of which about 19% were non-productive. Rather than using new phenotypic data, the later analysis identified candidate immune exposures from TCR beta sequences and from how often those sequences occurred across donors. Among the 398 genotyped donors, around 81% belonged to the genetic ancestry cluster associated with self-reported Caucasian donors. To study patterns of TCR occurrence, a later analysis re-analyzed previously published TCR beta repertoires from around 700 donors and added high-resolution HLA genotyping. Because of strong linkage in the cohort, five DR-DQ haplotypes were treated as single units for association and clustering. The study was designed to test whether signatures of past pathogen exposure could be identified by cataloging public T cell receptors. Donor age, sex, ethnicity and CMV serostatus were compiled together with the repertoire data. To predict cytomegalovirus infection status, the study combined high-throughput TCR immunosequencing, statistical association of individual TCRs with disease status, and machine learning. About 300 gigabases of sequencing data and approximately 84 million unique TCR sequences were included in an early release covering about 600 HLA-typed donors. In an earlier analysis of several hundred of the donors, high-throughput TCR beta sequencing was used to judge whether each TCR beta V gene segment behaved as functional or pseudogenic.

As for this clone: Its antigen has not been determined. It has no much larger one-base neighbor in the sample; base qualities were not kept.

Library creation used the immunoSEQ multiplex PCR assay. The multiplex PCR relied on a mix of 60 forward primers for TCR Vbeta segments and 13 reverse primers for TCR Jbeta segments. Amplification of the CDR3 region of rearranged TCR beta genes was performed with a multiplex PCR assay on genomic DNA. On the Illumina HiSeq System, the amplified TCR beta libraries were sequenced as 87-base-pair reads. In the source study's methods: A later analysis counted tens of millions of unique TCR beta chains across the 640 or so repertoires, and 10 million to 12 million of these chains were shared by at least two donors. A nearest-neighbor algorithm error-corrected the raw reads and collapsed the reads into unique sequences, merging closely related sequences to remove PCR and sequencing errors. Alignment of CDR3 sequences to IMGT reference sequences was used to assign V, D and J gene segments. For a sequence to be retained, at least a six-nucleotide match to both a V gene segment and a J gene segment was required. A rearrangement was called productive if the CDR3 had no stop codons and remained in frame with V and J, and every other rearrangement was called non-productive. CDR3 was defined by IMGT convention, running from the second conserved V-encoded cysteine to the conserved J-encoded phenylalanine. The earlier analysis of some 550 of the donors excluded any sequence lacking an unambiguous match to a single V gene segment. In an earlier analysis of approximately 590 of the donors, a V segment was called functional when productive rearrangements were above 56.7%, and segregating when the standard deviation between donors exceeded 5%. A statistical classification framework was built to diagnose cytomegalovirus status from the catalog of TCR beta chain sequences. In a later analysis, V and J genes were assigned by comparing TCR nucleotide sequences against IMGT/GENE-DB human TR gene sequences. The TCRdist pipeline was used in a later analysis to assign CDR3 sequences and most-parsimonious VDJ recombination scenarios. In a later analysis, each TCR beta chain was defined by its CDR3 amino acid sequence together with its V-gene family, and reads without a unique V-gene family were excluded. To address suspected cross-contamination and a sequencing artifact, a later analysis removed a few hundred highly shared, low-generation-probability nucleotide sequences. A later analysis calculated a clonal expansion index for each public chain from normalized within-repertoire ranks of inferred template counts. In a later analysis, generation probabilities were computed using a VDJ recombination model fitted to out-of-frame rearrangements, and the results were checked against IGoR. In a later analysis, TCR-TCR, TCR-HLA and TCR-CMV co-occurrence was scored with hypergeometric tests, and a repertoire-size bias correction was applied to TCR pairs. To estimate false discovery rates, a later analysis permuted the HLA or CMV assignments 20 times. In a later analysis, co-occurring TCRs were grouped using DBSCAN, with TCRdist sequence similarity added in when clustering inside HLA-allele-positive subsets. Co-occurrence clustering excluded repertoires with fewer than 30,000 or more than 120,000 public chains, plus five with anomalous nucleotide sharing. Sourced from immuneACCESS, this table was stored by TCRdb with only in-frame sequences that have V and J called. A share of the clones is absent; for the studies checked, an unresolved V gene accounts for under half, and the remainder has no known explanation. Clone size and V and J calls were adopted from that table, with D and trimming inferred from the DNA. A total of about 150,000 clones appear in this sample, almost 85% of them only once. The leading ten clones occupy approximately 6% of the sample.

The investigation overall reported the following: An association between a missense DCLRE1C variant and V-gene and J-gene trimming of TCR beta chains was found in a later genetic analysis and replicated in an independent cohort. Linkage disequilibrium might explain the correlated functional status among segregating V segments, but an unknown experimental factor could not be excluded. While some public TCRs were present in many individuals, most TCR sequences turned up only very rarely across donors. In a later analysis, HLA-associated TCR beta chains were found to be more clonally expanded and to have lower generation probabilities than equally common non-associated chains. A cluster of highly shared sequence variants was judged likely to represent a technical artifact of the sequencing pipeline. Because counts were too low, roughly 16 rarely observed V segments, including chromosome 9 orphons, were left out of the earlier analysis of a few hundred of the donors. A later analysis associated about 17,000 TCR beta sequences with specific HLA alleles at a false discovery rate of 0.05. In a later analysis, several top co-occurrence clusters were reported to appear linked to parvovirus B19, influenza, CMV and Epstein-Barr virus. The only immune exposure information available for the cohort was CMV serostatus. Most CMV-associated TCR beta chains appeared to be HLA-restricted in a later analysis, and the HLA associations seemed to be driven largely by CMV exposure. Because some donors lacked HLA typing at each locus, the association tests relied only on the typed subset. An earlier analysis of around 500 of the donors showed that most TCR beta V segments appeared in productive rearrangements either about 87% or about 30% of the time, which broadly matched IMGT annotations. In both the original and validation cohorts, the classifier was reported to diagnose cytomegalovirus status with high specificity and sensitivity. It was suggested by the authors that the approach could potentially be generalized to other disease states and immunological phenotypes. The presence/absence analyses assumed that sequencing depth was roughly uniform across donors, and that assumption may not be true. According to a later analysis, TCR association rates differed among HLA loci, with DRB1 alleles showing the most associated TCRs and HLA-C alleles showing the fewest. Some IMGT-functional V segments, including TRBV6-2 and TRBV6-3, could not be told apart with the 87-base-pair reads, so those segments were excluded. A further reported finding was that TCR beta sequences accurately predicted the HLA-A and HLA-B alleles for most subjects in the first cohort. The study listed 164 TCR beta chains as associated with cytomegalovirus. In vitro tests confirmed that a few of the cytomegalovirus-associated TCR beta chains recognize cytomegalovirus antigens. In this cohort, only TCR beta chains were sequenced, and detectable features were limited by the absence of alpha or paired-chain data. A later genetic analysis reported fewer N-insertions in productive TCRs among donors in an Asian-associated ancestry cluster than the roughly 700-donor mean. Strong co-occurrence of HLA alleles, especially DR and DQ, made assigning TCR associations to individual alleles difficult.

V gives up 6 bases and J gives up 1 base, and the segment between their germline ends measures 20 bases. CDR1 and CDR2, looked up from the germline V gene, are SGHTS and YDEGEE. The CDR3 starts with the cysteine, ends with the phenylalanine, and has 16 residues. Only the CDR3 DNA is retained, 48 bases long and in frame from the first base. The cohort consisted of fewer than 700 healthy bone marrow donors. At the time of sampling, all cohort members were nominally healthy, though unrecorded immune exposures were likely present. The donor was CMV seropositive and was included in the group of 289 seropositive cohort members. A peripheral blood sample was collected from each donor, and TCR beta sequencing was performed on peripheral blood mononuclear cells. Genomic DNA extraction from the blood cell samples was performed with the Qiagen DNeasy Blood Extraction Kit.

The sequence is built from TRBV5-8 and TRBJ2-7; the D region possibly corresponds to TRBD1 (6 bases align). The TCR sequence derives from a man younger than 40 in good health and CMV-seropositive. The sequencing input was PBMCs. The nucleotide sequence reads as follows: TGTGCCAGCATCTCGGAGCCGGGACAATGGTCCTACGAGCAGTACTTC. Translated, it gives CASISEPGQWSYEQYF. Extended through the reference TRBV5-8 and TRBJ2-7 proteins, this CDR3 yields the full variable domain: EAGVTQSPTHLIKTRGQQATLRCSPISGHTSVYWYQQALGLGLQFLLWYDEGEERNRGNFPPRFSGRQFPNYSSELNVNALELEDSALYLCASISEPGQWSYEQYFGPGTRLTVT.